The 26 T cell receptor beta chains listed next were all sequenced from one sample in a study of T cell responses to AZD1222 COVID-19 vaccine. Assay: immunoSEQ multiplex PCR; the TCRdb copy retains only in-frame clones and omits some. The profile shows about 140,000 clones, around 93% of them singletons. Here the sequenced sample was peripheral blood, taken 28 days after the second AZD1222 dose. These receptors came from an adult who received the AZD1222 COVID-19 vaccine.

The chain recombines TRBV19 with TRBJ1-5; D perhaps matches TRBD1 (5 bases). Per germline, CDR1 LNHDA and CDR2 SQIVND (reference sequence). V was trimmed by 7 bases and J by 7 bases, leaving 17 bases between them. This CDR3 has 14 amino acids. The CDR3 loop reads CASNSGQGGQPQHF. The CDR3 region has the DNA TGTGCCAGTAATTCCGGGCAGGGCGGACAGCCCCAGCATTTT.

The chain is built from TRBV10-3 and TRBJ1-1; maybe TRBD1 (5 bases). The CDR3 is made up of 15 amino acids. V was shortened by 0 bases and J by 1 base, with 9 bases between the two germline ends. Germline lookup yields CDR1 ENHRY and CDR2 SYGVKD. Here the CDR3 DNA reads TGTGCCATCAGTGAGTCCGTGCAGGGGAACACTGAAGCTTTCTTT. It translates to CAISESVQGNTEAFF.

The gene calls are TRBV7-2 and TRBJ2-7; 11 positions match TRBD1. Trimming took 5 bases from V and 5 from J; bases not matched to a gene: 17. The CDR3 is made up of 18 amino acids. Germline V gene data show CDR1 as SGHTA and CDR2 as FQGNSA. CDR3 sequence reads: CASSTGQGAVFNRNEQYF. The CDR3 DNA sequence: TGTGCCAGCAGCACCGGACAGGGGGCAGTCTTTAATCGGAACGAGCAGTACTTC.

Here the CDR3 reads CASSPNLHEDTQYF. DNA for the CDR3: TGTGCCAGCAGCCCAAATCTCCACGAAGATACGCAGTATTTT. The chain carries TRBV7-2 and TRBJ2-3; D remains ambiguous. V was pared by 5 bases and J by 5 bases, with 14 bases between. Germline CDR1 SGHTA, CDR2 FQGNSA. The length of the CDR3 is 14 residues.

The chain is built from TRBV14 and TRBJ2-1, with D perhaps TRBD2 (7 bases). The CDR3 has 16 residues. CDR1 is SGHDN and CDR2 is FVKESK in the germline V gene. Trimming took 4 bases from V and 0 from J, leaving 13 bases between them. The CDR3 loop reads CASSLVGGASYNEQFF. The CDR3 DNA reads TGTGCCAGCAGCCTTGTAGGGGGGGCCTCCTACAATGAGCAGTTCTTC.

J is TRBJ1-2 and V is TRBV6-2 or TRBV6-3; D is perhaps TRBD1 (5 bases). The CDR3 runs to 15 residues. Germline V CDR1 and CDR2: MNHEY, SVGEGT. The V and J ends lost 2 bases and 6 bases respectively, with 16 bases between them. CDR3 nucleotides: TGTGCCAGCAGTTACACCCGTCGAGGGGAAGATGGCTACACCTTC. Translated, it gives CASSYTRRGEDGYTF.

V usage is TRBV5-4 and J usage is TRBJ2-5; D tentatively reads TRBD1 or TRBD2 (5 bases each). This CDR3 region has 14 residues. From germline, CDR1 is SGHNT and CDR2 YYREEE (reference sequence). V gave up 0 bases and J gave up 2 bases, with 8 bases separating them. CDR3 amino acids: CASSLGGNQETQYF. The CDR3 DNA reads TGTGCCAGCAGCTTGGGGGGGAATCAAGAGACCCAGTACTTC.

This chain connects TRBV28 to TRBJ2-1; a possible D gene is TRBD1 (6 bases). The CDR3 runs to 17 residues. The V end was cut by 4 bases, the J end by 5 bases, with 21 bases between. The V gene's germline CDR1 is MDHEN and CDR2 SYDVKM. The CDR3 nucleotides read TGTGCCAGCAGTTATCTATACTTAGGACAGAGGGACAATGAGCAGTTCTTC. Translated, it gives CASSYLYLGQRDNEQFF.

A single count supports this clone. For the CDR3, the DNA is TGTGCCAGCAGGGGTTTAACAGGGGGCGGTTCACCCCTCCACTTT. It specifies CASRGLTGGGSPLHF. The rearrangement links TRBV28 to TRBJ1-6; 9 bases align to TRBD1. The CDR3 is 15 amino acids. Per germline, CDR1 MDHEN and CDR2 SYDVKM. The trim removed 6 bases at V and 9 bases at J, leaving 9 bases unmatched.

V is TRBV5-1 and J is TRBJ2-1; no firm D call. This CDR3 contains 12 residues. V lost 7 bases, J lost 7 bases, and 12 bases lay in between. Germline CDR1 SGHRS, CDR2 YFSETQ. CDR3 loop: CASVTDQNEQFF. The CDR3 region has the DNA TGCGCCAGCGTGACTGACCAAAATGAGCAGTTCTTC.

The V call is TRBV28, the J call TRBJ2-3; a possible D gene is TRBD2 (5 bases). Per the germline V gene, CDR1 is MDHEN and CDR2 is SYDVKM. Between the trimmed V and J ends, which lost 5 bases and 1 base, there was a span of 13 bases. CDR3 length: 15 amino acids. The CDR3 region has the DNA TGTGCCAGCAGTCTCGGGGTTTCTGGCACAGATACGCAGTATTTT. This translates into CASSLGVSGTDTQYF.

The J gene is TRBJ1-2, the V gene TRBV28, with D perhaps matching TRBD1 (5 bases). Trimming removed 4 bases at V and 7 bases at J, with 19 bases between. The germline V gene encodes CDR1 MDHEN and CDR2 SYDVKM. This CDR3 contains 15 residues. The CDR3 protein is CASSSPPDSVVGYTF. In DNA form, the CDR3 reads TGTGCCAGCAGTTCCCCCCCCGACAGCGTTGTTGGCTACACCTTC.

V gene TRBV7-9 combines with J gene TRBJ2-1; 11 bases align to TRBD1. The V gene end was trimmed by 4 bases and the J gene end by 2 bases; junction bases not matched to a gene: 4. The CDR3 loop spans 16 amino acids. CDR1 SEHNR and CDR2 FQNEAQ come from the germline V gene (reference sequence). In DNA, the CDR3 is TGTGCCAGCAGCTCCGGACAGGGGGCAGCCTACAATGAGCAGTTCTTC. Amino acid sequence: CASSSGQGAAYNEQFF.

The rearrangement uses TRBV27 and TRBJ2-1; possibly TRBD1 or TRBD2 for D (5 bases each). Germline assignment: CDR1 MNHEY and CDR2 SMNVEV (reference sequence). CDR3 length: 13 amino acids. V lost 2 bases to trimming and J lost 10 bases, with 12 bases between them. CDR3 sequence reads: CASSLNGRDEQFF. The CDR3 coding sequence is TGTGCCAGCAGTTTAAATGGCCGGGACGAGCAGTTCTTC.

The chain joins TRBV3-1 (or the pseudogene TRBV3-2) to TRBJ2-2; 8 nucleotides line up with TRBD1. Germline values: CDR1 LGHDT, CDR2 YNNKEL (reference sequence). This CDR3 has 16 amino acids. The junction had 9 bases not matched to a gene; V was cut back by 3 bases and J by 6 bases. CDR3 residues: CASSHLRGHGAGELFF. CDR3 DNA sequence: TGTGCCAGCAGCCACCTCAGGGGGCACGGCGCCGGGGAGCTGTTTTTT.

The sample holds one count of this clone. The chain has TRBV5-1 and TRBJ1-5; D is undetermined. V shed 6 bases and J shed 1 base, with 11 bases lying between them. The CDR3 has 14 residues. Germline-derived CDR1 and CDR2 are SGHRS and YFSETQ. CDR3: CASMVARSNQPQHF. The CDR3 bases are TGCGCCAGCATGGTTGCCAGGAGCAATCAGCCCCAGCATTTT.

The chain carries TRBV5-1 and TRBJ2-1; 8 bases line up with TRBD1. V dropped 4 bases and J dropped 2; count of bases not matched to a gene: 5. CDR1 SGHRS and CDR2 YFSETQ come from the germline V gene. This CDR3 has 15 residues. The CDR3 loop is CASSIQGDPYNEQFF. CDR3 nucleotides: TGCGCCAGCAGCATACAGGGGGACCCCTACAATGAGCAGTTCTTC.

This chain joins TRBV5-4 and TRBJ2-3, with TRBD2 matching 12 bases. CDR3 length equals 16 residues. J lost 2 bases, V lost 4 bases, and 5 bases had no gene match. Looked up from germline, CDR1 is SGHNT and CDR2 is YYREEE (reference sequence). CDR3 sequence: CASSRTSGTYTDTQYF. DNA of the CDR3: TGTGCCAGCAGCCGGACTAGCGGGACCTACACAGATACGCAGTATTTT.

The J gene is TRBJ1-4, the V gene TRBV7-8, with no clear D. CDR3 length: 14 residues. Between the trimmed V and J ends, which lost 4 bases and 7 bases, there was a span of 13 bases. Looked up from germline, CDR1 is SGHVS and CDR2 is FQNEAQ. CDR3 loop: CASSSKRLGEKLFF. CDR3 nucleotide sequence: TGTGCCAGCAGCTCAAAAAGATTGGGTGAAAAACTGTTTTTT.

The J gene is TRBJ2-7, the V gene TRBV5-6; D is perhaps TRBD1 (6 bases). The CDR3 is 14 amino acids. Trimming pared 3 bases from V and 0 bases from J, leaving 10 bases between. Per germline, CDR1 SGHDT and CDR2 YYEEEE. The CDR3 DNA reads TGTGCCAGCAGCTCGGACAGAAACTCCTACGAGCAGTACTTC. Translating it yields CASSSDRNSYEQYF. The full variable domain, in which reference TRBV5-6 and TRBJ2-7 provide the parts outside the CDR3, is DAGVTQSPTHLIKTRGQQVTLRCSPKSGHDTVSWYQQALGQGPQFIFQYYEEEERQRGNFPDRFSGHQFPNYSSELNVNALLLGDSALYLCASSSDRNSYEQYFGPGTRLTVT.

The V and J genes are TRBV19 and TRBJ2-3, with TRBD2 matching over 7 bases. V trimming: 3 bases; J trimming: 1 base; junction bases outside the gene matches: 4. CDR1 is LNHDA and CDR2 is SQIVND in the germline V gene (reference sequence). This CDR3 region has 15 residues. The CDR3 DNA reads as TGTGCCAGTAGTATGGGGACTACCCGCACAGATACGCAGTATTTT. This codes for CASSMGTTRTDTQYF.

This sequence joins TRBV7-9 and TRBJ2-1, with 9 bases lining up with TRBD2. V shed 11 bases and J 3 bases; nucleotides not matched to a gene: 11. The germline V gene encodes CDR1 SEHNR and CDR2 FQNEAQ (reference sequence). The CDR3 runs 15 residues. CDR3 bases: TGTGCCTTGGGTAGCGGGGGCTCAATCTACAATGAGCAGTTCTTC. It encodes CALGSGGSIYNEQFF.

The chain combines TRBV27 with TRBJ1-6, with a possible D match to TRBD1 (5 bases). This CDR3 contains 16 residues. V was clipped by 6 bases and J by 8 bases, with 20 bases between them. Germline loops: CDR1 MNHEY, CDR2 SMNVEV (reference sequence). The CDR3 DNA is TGTGCCAGCAGCTCACGGCTGGGGACCACGGATTCACCCCTCCACTTT. It encodes CASSSRLGTTDSPLHF.

The gene calls are TRBV19 and TRBJ2-3; TRBD2 aligns across 10 bases. The germline gives CDR1 LNHDA, CDR2 SQIVND (reference sequence). The CDR3 loop spans 15 amino acids. J lost 2 bases, V lost 5 bases, and 4 bases had no gene match. CDR3 loop: CASSPAGGNTDTQYF. CDR3 DNA sequence: TGTGCCAGTAGTCCAGCGGGGGGGAACACAGATACGCAGTATTTT.

CDR3 sequence reads: CASSLVGTEKLFF. Here the CDR3 DNA reads TGTGCCAGCAGCTTAGTGGGGACGGAAAAACTGTTTTTT. The V and J genes are TRBV7-8 and TRBJ1-4, with TRBD1 as a possible D gene (5 bases). Germline V gene lookup returns CDR1 SGHVS and CDR2 FQNEAQ. CDR3 length equals 13 residues. V shed 1 base and J shed 8 bases, with 8 bases lying between them.

This chain joins TRBV6-5 and TRBJ2-2; tentatively, D is TRBD1 or TRBD2 (5 bases each). Between the trimmed V and J ends, which lost 4 bases and 7 bases, there was a span of 16 bases. This CDR3 spans 15 amino acids. CDR1 is MNHEY, CDR2 SVGAGI, per germline. Here the CDR3 reads CASSSTGAGGGELFF. The CDR3 DNA is TGTGCCAGCAGTTCAACAGGCGCCGGAGGCGGGGAGCTGTTTTTT.